One sample yielded the 27 T cell receptor beta chains listed below, sequenced in a study of blood T cell repertoires in COVID-19 (TCRdb year 2020). Libraries were prepared through the immunoSEQ multiplex PCR assay. Drawn from immuneACCESS, this table holds only the in-frame rearrangements with V and J called that TCRdb kept. Clones are partly lost; checked studies trace under half to an unresolved V gene and leave the rest unexplained. This sample comprises about 250,000 clones, approximately 83% of them detected only once. The top ten hold 3.4% of the sample. The sequencing input was PBMCs or T cells enriched from blood (not recorded which). These receptor sequences come from a man aged 50 to 60 who had recovered from COVID-19.

This clone has only one observation. The CDR3: CASSSGRDQSGMNTEAFF. As DNA, the CDR3 is TGTGCCAGCAGCTCTGGGCGTGATCAGTCCGGCATGAACACTGAAGCTTTCTTT. V and J are TRBV11-2 and TRBJ1-1; D is unresolved. The CDR3 runs 18 residues. Germline V CDR1 and CDR2: SGHAT, FQNNGV. Deletions cut 4 bases from V and 0 bases from J, with 21 bases between.

This clone was seen a few times. The V gene is TRBV28, the J gene TRBJ1-5; TRBD1 matches 9 bases. Per germline, CDR1 MDHEN and CDR2 SYDVKM. The CDR3 sequence is 15 residues long. The J segment lost 7 bases and the V segment lost 6 bases, leaving 10 bases of the junction unmatched. CDR3 sequence: CASSGGQGLWQPQHF. The CDR3 nucleotides are TGTGCCAGCAGCGGAGGACAGGGGTTGTGGCAGCCCCAGCATTTT.

The gene calls are TRBV28 and TRBJ2-7, with TRBD2 as a possible D gene (6 bases). CDR3 length: 12 residues. The germline CDR1 and CDR2 sequences are MDHEN and SYDVKM. With 5 bases removed from V and 6 bases from J, the gap between germline ends came to 11 bases. CDR3 DNA sequence: TGTGCCAGCAGTAGGCGGGATCTCGAGCAGTACTTC. This sequence encodes CASSRRDLEQYF.

The chain recombines TRBV18 with TRBJ1-1; 8 bases are shared with TRBD1. The CDR3 spans 16 residues. V was pared by 5 bases and J by 3 bases, with 11 bases of the junction left unmatched. The germline V gene has CDR1 KGHSH and CDR2 LQKENI. Here the CDR3 DNA reads TGTGCCAGCTCAGTCGACAGGGGAATTAGGGACACTGAAGCTTTCTTT. It is translated as CASSVDRGIRDTEAFF.

V gene TRBV4-1 combines with J gene TRBJ2-7, with a tentative D call TRBD2 (5 bases). CDR3 size: 16 residues. Germline V gives CDR1 MGHRA, CDR2 YSYEKL. The V end lost 1 base, the J end lost 1 base, and 14 bases lay between the germline ends. CDR3 sequence reads: CASSQGEGGPSYEQYF. For the CDR3, the DNA is TGCGCCAGCAGCCAAGGCGAGGGCGGTCCGTCCTACGAGCAGTACTTC.

V is TRBV20-1 and J is TRBJ1-2; D is ambiguous. CDR3 size: 14 residues. Trimming stripped 3 bases from V and 1 base from J, with 12 bases between. The germline V gene has CDR1 DFQATT and CDR2 SNEGSKA (reference sequence). CDR3 nucleotides: TGCAGTGCTAGTGTGGTTCGAGGTAACTATGGCTACACCTTC. This codes for CSASVVRGNYGYTF.

This clone is deemed medium-sized (0.01 to 0.1%). The V call is TRBV5-4, the J call TRBJ1-3, with no clear D. Germline CDR1 is SGHNT and CDR2 is YYREEE (reference sequence). The CDR3 runs to 13 residues. V was cut by 3 bases and J by 3 bases, with 7 bases left in between. CDR3 amino acids: CASSSTRGNTIYF. The CDR3 nucleotides read TGTGCCAGCAGCTCTACCCGTGGAAACACCATATATTTT.

The J gene is TRBJ1-1, the V gene TRBV21-1; the D call in the table, TRBD1, was not verified against the DNA. TRBV21-1 is tagged as a pseudogene. The CDR3 totals 15 residues. The CDR3 is CASSKVGQGGSEAFF. In nucleotides, the CDR3 is TGTGCCAGCAGCAAAGTAGGACAGGGGGGATCTGAAGCTTTCTTT.

The V and J genes are TRBV9 and TRBJ2-5; TRBD2 agrees at 8 bases. Per the germline V gene, CDR1 is SGDLS and CDR2 is YYNGEE. Trimming removed 0 bases from V and 7 bases from J; junction bases left unmatched: 5. The CDR3 covers 14 residues. The CDR3 spells CASSVDGGEVTQYF. The CDR3 DNA reads TGTGCCAGCAGCGTAGACGGGGGGGAAGTGACCCAGTACTTC.

The chain has TRBV18 and TRBJ2-7; D gene ambiguous. Germline V gives CDR1 KGHSH, CDR2 LQKENI. CDR3 length equals 13 residues. V was shortened by 3 bases and J by 0 bases, with 6 bases between the two germline ends. The CDR3 DNA is TGTGCCAGCTCACCGTCGAGCTCCTACGAGCAGTACTTC. Translated, it gives CASSPSSSYEQYF. Together with reference TRBV18 and TRBJ2-7, the CDR3 gives the full variable domain: NAGVMQNPRHLVRRRGQEARLRCSPMKGHSHVYWYRQLPEEGLKFMVYLQKENIIDESGMPKERFSAEFPKEGPSILRIQQVVRGDSAAYFCASSPSSSYEQYFGPGTRLTVT.

J is TRBJ2-4 and V is TRBV2, with 14 bases that match TRBD2. Losses at the gene ends were 6 bases for V and 0 bases for J; bases not matched to a gene: 7. Germline V gene sequence: CDR1 SNHLY, CDR2 FYNNEI. The CDR3 sequence is 18 residues long. CDR3 region: CASSLGTSGGLAKNIQYF. The DNA for the CDR3 is TGTGCCAGCAGCCTAGGGACTAGCGGGGGTTTAGCCAAAAACATTCAGTACTTC.

This clone has only one observation. V usage is TRBV27 and J usage is TRBJ2-7; D possibly corresponds to TRBD1 (5 bases). Deletions cut 6 bases from V and 1 base from J, with 13 bases between. This CDR3 comprises 14 residues. Germline CDR1 MNHEY, CDR2 SMNVEV (reference sequence). CDR3: CASRGAGSSYEQYF. CDR3 coding DNA: TGTGCCAGCAGAGGGGCAGGGTCTTCCTACGAGCAGTACTTC.

This sequence joins TRBV12-3 or TRBV12-4 and TRBJ2-2; D gene uncertain. V was trimmed by 3 bases and J by 5 bases, leaving 4 bases between them. This CDR3 has 12 amino acids. CDR3: CASSFITGELFF. DNA of the CDR3: TGTGCCAGCAGTTTTATAACCGGGGAGCTGTTTTTT.

This clone turned up a few times. The chain carries TRBV18 and TRBJ1-1, with 7 bases fitting TRBD1. Germline CDR1 and CDR2: KGHSH and LQKENI. The length of the CDR3 is 13 residues. The V gene end was trimmed by 3 bases and the J gene end by 7 bases; junction bases not matched to a gene: 5. The CDR3 protein is CASSPTGSVEAFF. CDR3 DNA: TGTGCCAGCTCACCGACAGGGTCGGTTGAAGCTTTCTTT.

This clone occurred once. This chain uses TRBV10-3 with TRBJ1-2; D remains ambiguous. V dropped 7 bases and J dropped 7 bases, with 16 bases sitting between them. Looked up from germline, CDR1 is ENHRY and CDR2 is SYGVKD. The CDR3 totals 13 residues. The CDR3 region is CAINMEGTSGYTF. CDR3 in DNA: TGTGCCATCAACATGGAGGGAACAAGTGGCTACACCTTC.

The chain employs TRBV7-9 and TRBJ1-4; 9 bases agree with TRBD1. CDR1 is SEHNR and CDR2 is FQNEAQ in the germline V gene (reference sequence). The CDR3 is 15 residues long. V lost 5 bases, J lost 5 bases, and 6 bases stayed unmatched. The CDR3 reads CASSRTGEPNEKLFF. CDR3 coding DNA: TGTGCCAGCAGCCGGACAGGGGAGCCGAATGAAAAACTGTTTTTT.

V and J are TRBV4-3 and TRBJ2-2; no firm D call. The CDR3 has 16 amino acids. Germline V gene data show CDR1 as LGHNA and CDR2 as YSLEER. The V end was cut by 1 base, the J end by 0 bases, with 9 bases between. The CDR3 loop is CASSQGAFPNTGELFF. CDR3 DNA sequence: TGCGCCAGCAGCCAAGGCGCTTTCCCGAACACCGGGGAGCTGTTTTTT.

The chain joins TRBV5-1 to TRBJ1-1; a weak D match, TRBD1 (6 bases). From germline, CDR1 is SGHRS and CDR2 YFSETQ. Trimming removed 4 bases from V and 8 bases from J, with 15 bases in between. This CDR3 contains 13 residues. The CDR3 nucleotides read TGCGCCAGCAGCGCCGACAGTCAGGGGGAAGCTTTCTTT. Amino acid sequence: CASSADSQGEAFF.

The chain links TRBV7-3 to TRBJ1-2; D gene uncertain. CDR3 length: 14 residues. V lost 2 bases and J 4 bases, leaving 11 bases between the germline ends. Looked up from germline, CDR1 is SGHTA and CDR2 is FQGTGA. Here the CDR3 DNA reads TGTGCCAGCAGCTTAGATGCTTTCGGCTATGGCTACACCTTC. Protein sequence: CASSLDAFGYGYTF.

This clone appeared a single time. The rearrangement joins TRBV18 to TRBJ2-3; 10 bases are shared with TRBD2. This CDR3 has 16 residues. The junction had 6 bases not matched to a gene; V was cut back by 2 bases and J by 4 bases. Germline-derived CDR1 and CDR2 are KGHSH and LQKENI. The CDR3 reads CASSPSLAGAADTQYF. The CDR3 coding sequence is TGTGCCAGCTCACCATCGCTAGCGGGAGCGGCAGATACGCAGTATTTT. The full variable domain, with the rest looked up from reference TRBV18 and TRBJ2-3, is NAGVMQNPRHLVRRRGQEARLRCSPMKGHSHVYWYRQLPEEGLKFMVYLQKENIIDESGMPKERFSAEFPKEGPSILRIQQVVRGDSAAYFCASSPSLAGAADTQYFGPGTRLTVL.

V gene TRBV25-1 combines with J gene TRBJ1-5, with D hard to call. Trimming took off 6 bases at V and 1 base at J, with 13 bases between the two ends. The CDR3 is made up of 15 amino acids. Germline CDR1 is MGHDK and CDR2 is SYGVNS. The CDR3 loop reads CASSGSRSSNQPQHF. The DNA of the CDR3 is TGTGCCAGCAGCGGGAGCAGGTCCAGCAATCAGCCCCAGCATTTT. Full variable domain (remainder filled in from reference TRBV25-1 and TRBJ1-5): EADIYQTPRYLVIGTGKKITLECSQTMGHDKMYWYQQDPGMELHLIHYSYGVNSTEKGDLSSESTVSRIRTEHFPLTLESARPSHTSQYLCASSGSRSSNQPQHFGDGTRLSIL.

The rearrangement uses TRBV30 and TRBJ1-2; unclear D gene. Germline lookup yields CDR1 GTSNPN and CDR2 SVGIG (reference sequence). The CDR3 is 12 residues long. Between the trimmed V and J ends, which lost 1 base and 2 bases, there was a span of 5 bases. The CDR3 DNA reads as TGTGCCTGGAGTGGGGAGAACTATGGCTACACCTTC. This sequence encodes CAWSGENYGYTF.

The rearrangement uses TRBV7-2 and TRBJ1-4, with D possibly being TRBD1 (5 bases). The CDR3 is 15 residues long. V was shortened by 1 base and J by 4 bases, with 10 bases between the two germline ends. The germline V gene encodes CDR1 SGHTA and CDR2 FQGNSA. The CDR3: CASSLGGQVNEKLFF. DNA of the CDR3: TGTGCCAGCAGCTTAGGCGGACAAGTTAATGAAAAACTGTTTTTT.

The chain uses TRBV18 and TRBJ2-3; 15 bases are shared with TRBD2. V shed 2 bases and J 2 bases; nucleotides not matched to a gene: 11. Per the germline V gene, CDR1 is KGHSH and CDR2 is LQKENI. The CDR3 is made up of 20 amino acids. CDR3 sequence reads: CASSPGSRTSGRENTDTQYF. CDR3 coding DNA: TGTGCCAGCTCACCAGGTTCCAGGACTAGCGGGAGGGAGAACACAGATACGCAGTATTTT.

This clone was seen only once. The chain is built from TRBV7-2 and TRBJ2-7, with D uncertain. Germline CDR1 is SGHTA and CDR2 is FQGNSA. CDR3 length: 11 residues. V gave up 3 bases and J gave up 3 bases, with 3 bases separating them. The CDR3 sequence is CASSFSYEQYF. CDR3 nucleotides: TGTGCCAGCAGCTTTAGCTACGAGCAGTACTTC.

The table lists this clone with a few counts. The V call is TRBV12-5, the J call TRBJ1-5; 8 bases are a match to TRBD1. The V gene end was trimmed by 6 bases and the J gene end by 6 bases; junction bases not matched to a gene: 7. The CDR3 totals 14 residues. Germline CDR1 and CDR2: LGHNT and FRNRAP. CDR3: CASGPQGASQPQHF. CDR3 nucleotide sequence: TGTGCTAGTGGCCCCCAGGGGGCAAGTCAGCCCCAGCATTTT.

This chain uses TRBV4-3 with TRBJ2-3; D gene ambiguous. Trimming cost V 1 base and J 4 bases, with 9 bases left between them. Germline values: CDR1 LGHNA, CDR2 YSLEER. The CDR3 loop spans 14 amino acids. CDR3 sequence reads: CASSQAPLADTQYF. For the CDR3, the DNA is TGCGCCAGCAGCCAAGCCCCTCTCGCAGATACGCAGTATTTT.